This T cell receptor beta chain was identified in a study of yellow fever vaccine responses in identical twins. The CDR3 is 18 residues long. The V and J ends lost 0 bases and 0 bases, in that order; junction bases with no gene match: 10. CDR1 is LGHDT, CDR2 YNNKEL, per germline (reference sequence). This clonotype appeared a single time. MiXCR, run by TCRdb on the RT-PCR reads, gives a single entry per CDR3 protein. The sample consists of about 3,900 distinct CDR3 sequences, approximately 76% of them appearing once. This TCR derives from a woman aged 18 to 35 who received the yellow fever vaccine. Sample: T cells from blood (PBMCs), unsorted or a sorted subset (not recorded which), taken before or after yellow fever vaccination (not recorded which). The rearrangement uses TRBV3-1 and TRBJ2-7; the match to TRBD2 covers 8 bases. CDR3 loop: CASSQDGLAGGYSYEQYF. In DNA, the CDR3 is TGTGCCAGCAGCCAAGATGGCCTAGCGGGCGGATACTCCTACGAGCAGTACTTC.